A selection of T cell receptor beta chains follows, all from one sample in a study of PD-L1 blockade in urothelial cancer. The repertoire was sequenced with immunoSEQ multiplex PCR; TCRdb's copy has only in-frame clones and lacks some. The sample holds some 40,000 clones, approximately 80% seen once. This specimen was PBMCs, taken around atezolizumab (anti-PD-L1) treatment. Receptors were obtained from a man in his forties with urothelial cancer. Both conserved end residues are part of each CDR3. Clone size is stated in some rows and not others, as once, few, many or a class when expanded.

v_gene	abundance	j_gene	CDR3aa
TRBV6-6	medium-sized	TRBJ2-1	CASSPPGSSFPEQFF
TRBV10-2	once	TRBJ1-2	CASSDGHGYGYTF
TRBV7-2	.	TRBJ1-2	CASSLAGQGGYGYTF
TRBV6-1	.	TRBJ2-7	CASSAPTGDVTYEQYF
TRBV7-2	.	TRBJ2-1	CASSSQRYNEQFF
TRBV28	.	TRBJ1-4	CASSPKRRVEKLFF
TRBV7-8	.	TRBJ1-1	CASSPRGSEAFF
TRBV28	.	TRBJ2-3	CASSPPAELTDTQYF
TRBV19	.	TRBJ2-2	CASIRVTGVNTGELFF
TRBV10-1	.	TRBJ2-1	CASSLGGVRNEQFF
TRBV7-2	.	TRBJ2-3	CASSPEGNSDTQYF
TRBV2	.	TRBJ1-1	CASRPNQGNVKIRAEAFF
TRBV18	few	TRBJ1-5	CASSPSTGDQPQHF
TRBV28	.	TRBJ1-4	CASTGGAGEKLFF
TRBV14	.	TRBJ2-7	CASRAARGTSGPYEQYF
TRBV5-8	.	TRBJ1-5	CASSLSGVPEPQHF
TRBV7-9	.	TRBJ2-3	CASSLARASGSFVDTQYF
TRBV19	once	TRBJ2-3	CASRANPDTQYF
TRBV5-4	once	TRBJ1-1	CASIMQGLMNTEAFF
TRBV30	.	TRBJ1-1	CAWTEGTDTEAFF
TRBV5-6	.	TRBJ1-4	CASSLRQGSEKLFF
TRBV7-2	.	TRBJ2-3	CASSSWGDRGKNRDTQYF
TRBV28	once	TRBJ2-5	CASSLLREGKTQYF
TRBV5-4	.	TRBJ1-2	CASSLLTRNYGYTF
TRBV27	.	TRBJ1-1	CASRQQGWTEAFF
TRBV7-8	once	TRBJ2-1	CASSKWTSGGNEQFF
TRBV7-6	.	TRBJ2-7	CASSLAFGGSYEQYF
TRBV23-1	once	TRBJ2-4	CASSPGRGLAKNIQYF
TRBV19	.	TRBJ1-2	CASSISGTSMGGYTF
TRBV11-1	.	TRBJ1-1	CASSLRGKTEAFF
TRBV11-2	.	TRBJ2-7	CASSYRDRGLSEQYF
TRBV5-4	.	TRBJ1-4	CASSFLEAEKLFF
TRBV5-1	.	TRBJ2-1	CASTRRPTPTGDEQFF
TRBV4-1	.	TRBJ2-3	CASSQDQGTGVKYTQYF
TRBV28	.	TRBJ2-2	CASSISPPHLNTGELFF
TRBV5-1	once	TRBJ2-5	CASSVGTGLETQYF
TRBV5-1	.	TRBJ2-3	CASSTGLAEADTQYF
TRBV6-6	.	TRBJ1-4	CASSYGAGAEKLFF
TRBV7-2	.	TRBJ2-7	CASSRSVATYEQYF
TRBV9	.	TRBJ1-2	CASGPGGAAWYYGYTF